Shown below are 18 T cell receptor beta chains from a single sample sequenced in a study of early T cells in non-severe SARS-CoV-2 infection. One entry per CDR3 protein, called by TCRdb with MiXCR from the 5' RACE reads. This sample has approximately 70,000 distinct CDR3 sequences, with around 12% found just once. Sample: whole blood, taken at baseline. These TCRs come from an adult who was a healthcare worker with PCR-confirmed SARS-CoV-2 infection or an uninfected control (not recorded which).

This clonotype was seen only a few times. The chain combines TRBV28 with TRBJ2-3; maybe TRBD2 (6 bases). The CDR3 has 16 residues. Germline V gene sequence: CDR1 MDHEN, CDR2 SYDVKM. Trimming left V 4 bases short and J 2 bases short, with 16 bases between. The DNA of the CDR3 is TGTGCCAGCAGTTCCCTTGGTCTAGCGAACACAGATACGCAGTATTTT. Translation: CASSSLGLANTDTQYF.

J is TRBJ2-3 and V is TRBV20-1, with a weak D call TRBD2 (6 bases). This CDR3 region has 15 residues. V shed 0 bases and J shed 3 bases, with 13 bases lying between them. CDR1 and CDR2 from the germline V gene are DFQATT and SNEGSKA (reference sequence). The chain's CDR3 is CSARDSGELTDTQYF. The CDR3, as DNA: TGCAGTGCTAGAGATTCGGGGGAACTGACAGATACGCAGTATTTT.

The chain has TRBV14 and TRBJ1-4; 9 positions match TRBD1. This CDR3 comprises 16 residues. In germline, CDR1 is SGHDN, CDR2 FVKESK. The J segment lost 3 bases and the V segment lost 6 bases, leaving 8 bases of the junction unmatched. The CDR3 protein is CASSPIGTGSNEKLFF. The CDR3 nucleotides are TGTGCCAGCAGTCCCATAGGGACAGGGTCTAATGAAAAACTGTTTTTT.

The chain employs TRBV18 and TRBJ1-4; a weak D match, TRBD1 (5 bases). Trimming took off 3 bases at V and 4 bases at J, with 9 bases between the two ends. The CDR3 is made up of 14 amino acids. Germline values: CDR1 KGHSH, CDR2 LQKENI. The CDR3 here is CASSPGASNEKLFF. The CDR3 DNA is TGTGCCAGCTCACCCGGGGCAAGTAATGAAAAACTGTTTTTT.

This clonotype was detected many times. V is TRBV12-3 or TRBV12-4 and J is TRBJ1-2, with TRBD1 as a possible D gene (6 bases). The CDR3 covers 14 residues. Trimming stripped 1 base from V and 4 bases from J, with 10 bases between. CDR3 nucleotides: TGTGCCAGCAGTTTAGTGCAAGGGGGCTATGGCTACACCTTC. This gives the protein CASSLVQGGYGYTF.

The table lists this clonotype with many counts. The genes are TRBV19 and TRBJ2-1; 7 bases align to TRBD2. Germline trimming cut 3 bases from V and 3 bases from J; bases unmatched to any gene: 5. The CDR3 consists of 15 residues. Germline V gene lookup returns CDR1 LNHDA and CDR2 SQIVND (reference sequence). CDR3 residues: CASSISLAVYNEQFF. The DNA of the CDR3 is TGTGCCAGTAGTATTAGTCTAGCGGTCTACAATGAGCAGTTCTTC. Based on the CDR3 plus reference TRBV19 and TRBJ2-1, the full variable domain is DGGITQSPKYLFRKEGQNVTLSCEQNLNHDAMYWYRQDPGQGLRLIYYSQIVNDFQKGDIAEGYSVSREKKESFPLTVTSAQKNPTAFYLCASSISLAVYNEQFFGPGTRLTVL.

This rearrangement joins TRBV6-5 to TRBJ2-7; tentatively, D is TRBD1 or TRBD2 (5 bases each). CDR1 is MNHEY, CDR2 SVGAGI, per germline. CDR3 length equals 14 residues. Deletions cut 4 bases from V and 8 bases from J, with 18 bases between. This chain's CDR3 is CASSSRDALGKQYF. CDR3 DNA: TGTGCCAGCAGTTCCCGGGACGCCCTGGGGAAGCAGTACTTC.

This clonotype occurred a few times. The gene calls are TRBV19 and TRBJ1-5; 7 bases match TRBD1. J was trimmed by 0 bases and V by 6 bases; bases with no gene match: 11. The CDR3 is 17 residues long. Germline V CDR1 and CDR2: LNHDA, SQIVND (reference sequence). The chain's CDR3 is CASRTKGDSYSNQPQHF. CDR3 DNA sequence: TGTGCCAGTAGAACCAAAGGGGACAGTTATAGCAATCAGCCCCAGCATTTT.

This clonotype was detected only a few times. The chain recombines TRBV7-2 with TRBJ2-7; tentative D call: TRBD2 (6 bases). Per the germline V gene, CDR1 is SGHTA and CDR2 is FQGNSA. V was pared by 5 bases and J by 3 bases, with 17 bases between. The CDR3 consists of 15 residues. The CDR3 bases are TGTGCCAGCAGCCCCCGCACCCGGGACTTCTACGAGCAGTACTTC. Its protein product is CASSPRTRDFYEQYF.

In DNA form, the CDR3 reads TGCAGCGCAAGACAGGGGAACACTGAAGCTTTCTTT. Its protein is CSARQGNTEAFF. The chain links TRBV29-1 to TRBJ1-1; 7 bases are a match to TRBD1. The V and J ends lost 7 bases and 1 base, in that order; junction bases with no gene match: 3. This CDR3 contains 12 residues. The germline V gene has CDR1 SQVTM and CDR2 ANQGSEA.

This clonotype was seen many times. This chain connects TRBV3-1 to TRBJ1-2, with D uncertain. The CDR3 contains 12 residues. Germline CDR1 reads LGHDT; CDR2 reads YNNKEL (reference sequence). V lost 4 bases to trimming and J lost 8 bases, with 11 bases between them. CDR3 in amino acids: CASSPRGIGYTF. The CDR3 DNA is TGTGCCAGCAGCCCCCGAGGAATCGGCTACACCTTC.

This clonotype has more than one count but fewer than ten. J is TRBJ1-5 and V is TRBV2, with D maybe TRBD1 (5 bases). V was shortened by 7 bases and J by 5 bases, with 12 bases between the two germline ends. The CDR3 length is 13 residues. Germline V CDR1 and CDR2: SNHLY, FYNNEI. The CDR3 DNA is TGTGCCAGCATTGGCAGGGAGGATCAGCCCCAGCATTTT. Translation: CASIGREDQPQHF.

This clonotype was detected a few times. The V call is TRBV2, the J call TRBJ1-2; no firm D call. CDR1 and CDR2 (germline): SNHLY, FYNNEI. Trimming removed 6 bases at V and 6 bases at J, with 11 bases between. The CDR3 is made up of 12 amino acids. The CDR3, as DNA: TGTGCCAGCAGGAGGGCGCAGGATGGCTACACCTTC. It is translated as CASRRAQDGYTF.

The table lists this clonotype with a few counts. The chain uses TRBV12-3 or TRBV12-4 and TRBJ1-3, with a possible D match to TRBD1 (5 bases). V was trimmed by 3 bases and J by 3 bases, leaving 12 bases between them. The CDR3 consists of 15 residues. CDR3 DNA sequence: TGTGCCAGCAGTTTGTCAGGGAACTTTGGAAACACCATATATTTT. Amino acid sequence: CASSLSGNFGNTIYF.

The chain couples TRBV5-1 to TRBJ1-3; weak D call: TRBD1 (5 bases). In germline, CDR1 is SGHRS, CDR2 YFSETQ. This CDR3 is 17 amino acids long. Deletions cut 0 bases from V and 3 bases from J, with 16 bases between. The chain's CDR3 is CASSLDSGRRSGNTIYF. The CDR3 region has the DNA TGCGCCAGCAGCTTGGATTCAGGGAGAAGGAGTGGAAACACCATATATTTT.

The CDR3: CSARDGGNYGYTF. The CDR3 bases are TGCAGTGCTAGAGATGGCGGTAACTATGGCTACACCTTC. The J gene is TRBJ1-2, the V gene TRBV20-1; D call uncertain. Trimming took off 0 bases at V and 1 base at J, with 6 bases between the two ends. CDR1 DFQATT and CDR2 SNEGSKA come from the germline V gene (reference sequence). The CDR3 totals 13 residues.

The V gene is TRBV7-8, the J gene TRBJ2-2; 9 nucleotides agree with TRBD2. The germline gives CDR1 SGHVS, CDR2 FQNEAQ. The CDR3 consists of 16 residues. V was pared by 0 bases and J by 5 bases, with 4 bases of the junction left unmatched. DNA of the CDR3: TGTGCCAGCAGCTTAGCTTATAGCGGGGGAACCGGGGAGCTGTTTTTT. It specifies CASSLAYSGGTGELFF.

The chain combines TRBV29-1 with TRBJ2-7, with D perhaps TRBD1 (6 bases). Germline CDR1 is SQVTM and CDR2 is ANQGSEA. Trimming took off 4 bases at V and 4 bases at J, with 17 bases between the two ends. The CDR3 loop spans 14 amino acids. This CDR3 is CSVGSPGQLYEQYF. The CDR3 region has the DNA TGCAGCGTTGGAAGCCCGGGACAACTATACGAGCAGTACTTC.